This T cell receptor (beta chain) was identified in a study of T cell changes during pregnancy in multiple sclerosis. Germline V gene sequence: CDR1 MNHNS, CDR2 SASEGT. The CDR3 totals 12 residues. The J segment lost 2 bases and the V segment lost 6 bases, leaving 1 base of the junction unmatched. Measured with immunoSEQ multiplex PCR; TCRdb has only the in-frame clones, and not every one. The profile shows about 38,000 clones, 85% to 95% of them singletons. The sequence was obtained from a female donor with multiple sclerosis, enrolled in a pregnancy study. The material sequenced was CD8+ T cells from peripheral blood mononuclear cells, taken in the third trimester of pregnancy. The V and J genes are TRBV6-1 and TRBJ2-7, with 7 bases identical to TRBD1. The CDR3 loop is CASRGQPYEQYF. CDR3 sequence (DNA): TGTGCCAGCAGGGGACAGCCCTACGAGCAGTACTTC.